The 27 T cell receptor beta chains presented below share a single source sample, sequenced in a study of T cells in Graves' hyperthyroidism and ophthalmopathy. The source material, RNA transcripts, was used to amplify TCR beta CDR3 regions. A first-round RT-PCR of the TCR CDR3 used the HTBI primer set. TCRdb used MiXCR to reprocess the multiplex PCR reads, holding one entry per CDR3 protein. Of around 300,000 distinct CDR3 sequences detected, roughly 15% appear once; the ten largest clones hold 7% to 9%. Sequences were obtained from blood. The receptors here all came from a woman in her forties with Graves' hyperthyroidism.

In its sample, this clonotype was seen a few times. The J gene is TRBJ1-2, the V gene TRBV20-1; D gene uncertain. Trimming stripped 3 bases from V and 0 bases from J, with 8 bases between. The CDR3 covers 13 residues. CDR1 and CDR2 from the germline V gene are DFQATT and SNEGSKA (reference sequence). The chain's CDR3 is CSARATANYGYTF. CDR3 nucleotides: TGCAGTGCTAGGGCAACAGCTAACTATGGCTACACCTTC.

In its sample, this clonotype was seen many times. The chain joins TRBV28 to TRBJ1-3, with D unclear. The length of the CDR3 is 15 residues. Trimming stripped 6 bases from V and 0 bases from J, with 12 bases between. Germline values: CDR1 MDHEN, CDR2 SYDVKM. The CDR3 reads CASSPGYASGNTIYF. CDR3 bases: TGTGCCAGCAGCCCGGGGTACGCCTCTGGAAACACCATATATTTT. The whole variable domain, remainder taken from reference TRBV28 and TRBJ1-3, is DVKVTQSSRYLVKRTGEKVFLECVQDMDHENMFWYRQDPGLGLRLIYFSYDVKMKEKGDIPEGYSVSREKKERFSLILESASTNQTSMYLCASSPGYASGNTIYFGEGSWLTVV.

The CDR3 DNA reads TGTGCCAGCAGTACCCATTTGGGCAGCCGATACTACGAGCAGTACTTC. It specifies CASSTHLGSRYYEQYF. The rearrangement links TRBV6-1 to TRBJ2-7; no reliable D call. Germline V CDR1 and CDR2: MNHNS, SASEGT. Trimming stripped 5 bases from V and 3 bases from J, with 20 bases between. The CDR3 length is 16 residues.

This clonotype was seen many times. V and J are TRBV7-3 and TRBJ2-2, with TRBD2 identical over 8 bases. Germline CDR1 SGHTA, CDR2 FQGTGA. This CDR3 is 14 amino acids long. After removal of 5 bases from V and 5 bases from J, the junction contained 4 bases not matched to a gene. The CDR3 sequence: CASSPGGFTGELFF. CDR3 nucleotides: TGTGCCAGCAGCCCGGGGGGGTTTACCGGGGAGCTGTTTTTT. Combining the CDR3 with reference TRBV7-3 and TRBJ2-2 gives the whole variable domain GAGVSQTPSNKVTEKGKYVELRCDPISGHTALYWYRQSLGQGPEFLIYFQGTGAADDSGLPNDRFFAVRPEGSVSTLKIQRTERGDSAVYLCASSPGGFTGELFFGEGSRLTVL.

This clonotype was observed a handful of times. The genes are TRBV28 and TRBJ1-5, with D hard to call. CDR3 length: 12 residues. CDR1 MDHEN and CDR2 SYDVKM come from the germline V gene. Trimming shortened V by 6 bases and J by 9 bases, and 12 bases separated the two germline ends. This CDR3 is CASSLHILPQHF. The DNA for the CDR3 is TGTGCCAGCAGCCTCCACATTCTGCCCCAGCATTTT.

This clonotype was detected many times. The V gene is TRBV2, the J gene TRBJ1-6; 7 bases are shared with TRBD1. J gave up 8 bases and V 4 bases, and 8 bases lay outside the gene matches. The CDR3 loop spans 15 amino acids. Germline V lookup: CDR1 SNHLY, CDR2 FYNNEI. CDR3 loop: CASSAQTGKYSPLHF. The CDR3 DNA reads as TGTGCCAGCAGTGCCCAGACAGGGAAGTATTCACCCCTCCACTTT.

The chain links TRBV13 to TRBJ2-7; no firm D call. The length of the CDR3 is 12 residues. Germline V gives CDR1 PRHDT, CDR2 FYEKMQ (reference sequence). V gave up 7 bases and J gave up 2 bases, with 9 bases separating them. The CDR3 DNA follows: TGTGCCAGCAAGAGAGGAACCTACGAGCAGTACTTC. It specifies CASKRGTYEQYF.

The chain has TRBV24-1 and TRBJ2-1; no clear D. V dropped 5 bases and J dropped 5 bases, with 12 bases sitting between them. The CDR3 is 14 amino acids. Germline V gene lookup returns CDR1 KGHDR and CDR2 SFDVKD. The CDR3 region is CATSGPLTNNEQFF. The CDR3 bases are TGTGCCACCAGTGGGCCCTTAACTAACAATGAGCAGTTCTTC.

This clonotype occurred once. This may be a read error, as it is one base from a much larger clone. The chain has TRBV6-2 or TRBV6-3 and TRBJ1-2, with unresolved D. The ends were cut back, 7 bases at V and 6 bases at J, with 21 bases in the middle. Germline assignment: CDR1 MNHEY and CDR2 SVGEGT. This CDR3 has 15 residues. The CDR3 spells CASTRFRRGANGYTF. DNA of the CDR3: TGTGCCAGCACCCGATTCAGACGGGGAGCGAATGGCTACACCTTC.

A word on this clonotype: One end of the junction is discordant with germline, which a read error may explain. This chain uses TRBV12-5 with TRBJ2-1; 8 bases are a match to TRBD1. CDR1 and CDR2 from the germline V gene are LGHNT and FRNRAP. The CDR3 sequence is 13 residues long. The CDR3 protein is CASAQGAYTEQFF. The CDR3 DNA is TGTGCTAGTGCTCAGGGGGCGTACACTGAGCAGTTCTTC.

The chain is built from TRBV15 and TRBJ2-3; unclear D gene. V was cut by 3 bases and J by 2 bases, with 15 bases left in between. This CDR3 is built from 16 residues. Looked up from germline, CDR1 is LNHNV and CDR2 is YYDKDF (reference sequence). The CDR3 loop reads CATSRTPSVPTDTQYF. DNA of the CDR3: TGTGCCACCAGCAGGACTCCTAGTGTCCCCACAGATACGCAGTATTTT.

CDR3 DNA: TGTGCCAGCAGCCAATCTAGCGGGACTTTCTACAATGAGCAGTTCTTC. Its protein product is CASSQSSGTFYNEQFF. The chain carries TRBV27 and TRBJ2-1; TRBD2 matches 9 bases. CDR1 and CDR2 from the germline V gene are MNHEY and SMNVEV (reference sequence). This CDR3 is built from 16 residues. The junction had 9 bases not matched to a gene; V was cut back by 6 bases and J by 3 bases.

Ten or more counts support this clonotype. The rearrangement links TRBV30 to TRBJ1-1, with D tentatively TRBD1 (5 bases). CDR3 length: 14 amino acids. Looked up from germline, CDR1 is GTSNPN and CDR2 is SVGIG (reference sequence). V was clipped by 6 bases and J by 1 base, with 15 bases between them. The CDR3 loop reads CACAAGHQNTEAFF. The CDR3 coding sequence is TGTGCCTGCGCCGCGGGGCACCAGAACACTGAAGCTTTCTTT. Variable domain in full (rest from reference TRBV30 and TRBJ1-1): SQTIHQWPATLVQPVGSPLSLECTVEGTSNPNLYWYRQAAGRGLQLLFYSVGIGQISSEVPQNLSASRPQDRQFILSSKKLLLSDSGFYLCACAAGHQNTEAFFGQGTRLTVV.

This rearrangement joins TRBV14 to TRBJ2-7, with D tentatively TRBD2 (5 bases). CDR1 is SGHDN, CDR2 FVKESK, per germline. V was cut by 8 bases and J by 6 bases, with 11 bases left in between. This CDR3 region has 11 residues. The CDR3 loop reads CASGRTSEQYF. Written as DNA, the CDR3 is TGTGCCAGCGGGAGAACAAGCGAGCAGTACTTC.

V usage is TRBV28 and J usage is TRBJ2-7, with D unresolved. The V end was cut by 3 bases, the J end by 1 base, with 16 bases between. This CDR3 region has 16 residues. The germline gives CDR1 MDHEN, CDR2 SYDVKM. CDR3 in DNA: TGTGCCAGCAGTTTCGGTCTCCTAATGGGGTCCTACGAGCAGTACTTC. Protein: CASSFGLLMGSYEQYF.

This clonotype has at least ten counts. V usage is TRBV6-1 and J usage is TRBJ2-7; tentatively, D is TRBD1 or TRBD2 (6 bases each). This CDR3 spans 15 amino acids. Trimming took 2 bases from V and 4 from J, leaving 15 bases between them. Germline CDR1 reads MNHNS; CDR2 reads SASEGT. Here the CDR3 DNA reads TGTGCCAGCAGTGAACAGCAGGGGAGGTCATACGAGCAGTACTTC. Translated: CASSEQQGRSYEQYF.

This clonotype was counted at least ten times. The genes are TRBV2 and TRBJ2-5, with TRBD2 matching 9 bases. The V segment lost 8 bases and the J segment 5 bases; nucleotides outside the gene matches: 6. Germline CDR1 SNHLY, CDR2 FYNNEI. The CDR3 is made up of 13 amino acids. This chain's CDR3 is CASFPGLAETQYF. The CDR3, as DNA: TGTGCCAGCTTTCCGGGACTAGCTGAGACCCAGTACTTC.

This clonotype was recorded only once. The gene calls are TRBV12-3 or TRBV12-4 and TRBJ2-7; 14 bases are a match to TRBD2. CDR3 length equals 16 residues. Trimming cost V 5 bases and J 5 bases; bases outside gene matches: 8. The CDR3 bases are TGTGCCAGCAGTCCCCAAAAGGGACTAGCGGGAGACGAGCAGTACTTC. Amino acids: CASSPQKGLAGDEQYF.

CDR3 DNA sequence: TGTGCCAGTAGTACACAGGGCACTTCTGGGGCCAACGTCCTGACTTTC. Protein product: CASSTQGTSGANVLTF. The chain has TRBV19 and TRBJ2-6; D is perhaps TRBD1 (6 bases). Germline V gene data show CDR1 as LNHDA and CDR2 as SQIVND (reference sequence). The CDR3 loop spans 16 amino acids. The V end lost 4 bases, the J end lost 1 base, and 11 bases lay between the germline ends.

This chain joins TRBV7-2 and TRBJ2-1; the D is unclear. Germline CDR1 SGHTA, CDR2 FQGNSA. CDR3 length equals 13 residues. Trimming cost V 1 base and J 8 bases, with 9 bases left between them. CDR3 DNA sequence: TGTGCCAGCAGCTTAGGCTATTTCGATGAGCAGTTCTTC. The encoded protein is CASSLGYFDEQFF. The variable domain in full, with the rest retrieved from reference TRBV7-2 and TRBJ2-1, is GAGVSQSPSNKVTEKGKDVELRCDPISGHTALYWYRQSLGQGLEFLIYFQGNSAPDKSGLPSDRFSAERTGGSVSTLTIQRTQQEDSAVYLCASSLGYFDEQFFGPGTRLTVL.

This clonotype was recorded at least ten times. This chain uses TRBV6-1 with TRBJ2-3; tentative D call: TRBD1 (6 bases). CDR3 length equals 12 residues. The germline CDR1 and CDR2 sequences are MNHNS and SASEGT. The V end lost 10 bases, the J end lost 3 bases, and 11 bases lay between the germline ends. CDR3 residues: CATSTGTDTQYF. In nucleotides, the CDR3 is TGTGCCACCTCAACAGGGACAGATACGCAGTATTTT.

This clonotype was recorded at least ten times. The chain joins TRBV13 to TRBJ1-2; weak D call: TRBD1 (6 bases). CDR3 length: 13 residues. The V gene's germline CDR1 is PRHDT and CDR2 FYEKMQ (reference sequence). V was trimmed by 4 bases and J by 7 bases, leaving 13 bases between them. This CDR3 reads CASSYWTDGGYTF. The CDR3 DNA reads as TGTGCCAGCAGCTATTGGACAGATGGTGGCTACACCTTC.

Many counts were recorded for this clonotype. The chain is built from TRBV29-1 and TRBJ2-1, with 8 positions matching TRBD1. V gave up 6 bases and J gave up 2 bases; unmatched junction bases: 9. Looked up from germline, CDR1 is SQVTM and CDR2 is ANQGSEA. The CDR3 runs to 15 residues. CDR3 region: CSVGGGTGAYNEQFF. Here the CDR3 DNA reads TGCAGCGTAGGGGGCGGGACAGGAGCCTACAATGAGCAGTTCTTC.

This clonotype was observed many times. V gene TRBV7-2 combines with J gene TRBJ2-7, with D perhaps matching TRBD2 (6 bases). The CDR3 extends over 15 amino acids. V was shortened by 1 base and J by 1 base, with 11 bases between the two germline ends. Germline V gene lookup returns CDR1 SGHTA and CDR2 FQGNSA. CDR3 amino acids: CASSLGGTLSYEQYF. The CDR3 DNA is TGTGCCAGCAGCTTAGGAGGGACTCTTTCCTACGAGCAGTACTTC.

Concerning this clonotype itself: A much larger clone lies a single base off, so this may be a read error. The V and J genes are TRBV13 and TRBJ1-2; TRBD1 might be the D (6 bases). This CDR3 is built from 15 residues. In germline, CDR1 is PRHDT, CDR2 FYEKMQ (reference sequence). CDR3 bases: TGTGCCGGCAGCTCCTCGGACAGCCCGGCCTATGGCTACACCTTC. Translated, it gives CAGSSSDSPAYGYTF. The variable domain in full, with the rest retrieved from reference TRBV13 and TRBJ1-2, is AAGVIQSPRHLIKEKRETATLKCYPIPRHDTVYWYQQGPGQDPQFLISFYEKMQSDKGSIPDRFSAQQFSDYHSELNMSSLELGDSALYFCAGSSSDSPAYGYTFGSGTRLTVV.

In its sample, this clonotype was seen many times. V and J are TRBV11-2 and TRBJ1-3, with 7 bases matching TRBD1. Germline V gene sequence: CDR1 SGHAT, CDR2 FQNNGV. Trimming cost V 5 bases and J 5 bases; bases outside gene matches: 6. The length of the CDR3 is 14 residues. The CDR3 reads CASSTRDSRNTIYF. CDR3 nucleotides: TGTGCCAGCAGCACACGGGACAGTAGAAACACCATATATTTT.

This clonotype was counted only a few times. V gene TRBV27 combines with J gene TRBJ2-7; 9 bases map to TRBD2. This CDR3 has 14 amino acids. J gave up 5 bases and V 3 bases, and 5 bases lay outside the gene matches. Germline lookup yields CDR1 MNHEY and CDR2 SMNVEV (reference sequence). In nucleotides, the CDR3 is TGTGCCAGCAGTTTGGGTCCTAGCGGGGACGAGCAGTACTTC. It translates to CASSLGPSGDEQYF.